The 18 T cell receptor beta chains presented below share a single source sample, sequenced in a study of shared clonotypes between healthy human individuals. Clones were sequenced by immunoSEQ multiplex PCR, and TCRdb holds only the in-frame ones, with some missing. The sample shows more than 400,000 clones, roughly 95% of them seen only once. The sequencing input was naive CD4+ T cells sorted from blood. Subset specified: CD45RA+ positively selected. The receptors here all came from a woman in her 30s in good health.

This clone appeared once. The V call is TRBV28, the J call TRBJ1-1; D perhaps matches TRBD1 (6 bases). With 6 bases removed from V and 1 base from J, the gap between germline ends came to 15 bases. Germline V gene data show CDR1 as MDHEN and CDR2 as SYDVKM. The CDR3 covers 15 residues. The CDR3 coding sequence is TGTGCCAGCAGCATAGGGGGGGTGAGGAACACTGAAGCTTTCTTT. Translating gives CASSIGGVRNTEAFF. Using reference TRBV28 and TRBJ1-1 for the parts outside the CDR3, the full variable domain is DVKVTQSSRYLVKRTGEKVFLECVQDMDHENMFWYRQDPGLGLRLIYFSYDVKMKEKGDIPEGYSVSREKKERFSLILESASTNQTSMYLCASSIGGVRNTEAFFGQGTRLTVV.

The rearrangement uses TRBV28 and TRBJ2-1; 9 nucleotides agree with TRBD2. V shed 6 bases, J shed 2 bases, and the junction held 17 bases outside the gene matches. Germline V gives CDR1 MDHEN, CDR2 SYDVKM. The CDR3 runs to 19 residues. In DNA form, the CDR3 reads TGTGCCAGCAGCCCGGCAGGGGCTAGCGGGAAGACCCCCTACAATGAGCAGTTCTTC. This codes for CASSPAGASGKTPYNEQFF.

The chain links TRBV13 to TRBJ2-5, with 10 bases identical to TRBD1. The closer fit of TRBJ2-7 to the DNA end suggests the J call may be wrong. The CDR3 runs 14 residues. Germline CDR1 and CDR2: PRHDT and FYEKMQ (reference sequence). CDR3 in DNA: TGTGCCAGCAGCACAGGACAGGGGGCCTACGAGCAGTACTTC. It is translated as CASSTGQGAYEQYF.

J is TRBJ2-3 and V is TRBV7-7, with D perhaps TRBD2 (6 bases). Germline V gives CDR1 SSHAT, CDR2 FNYEAQ (reference sequence). The V end lost 2 bases, the J end lost 4 bases, and 10 bases lay between the germline ends. The CDR3 contains 14 residues. The DNA for the CDR3 is TGTGCCAGCAGCTTAACGGGAGTCGCAGATACGCAGTATTTT. This encodes CASSLTGVADTQYF. The full variable domain, in which reference TRBV7-7 and TRBJ2-3 provide the parts outside the CDR3, is GAGVSQSPRYKVTKRGQDVTLRCDPISSHATLYWYQQALGQGPEFLTYFNYEAQPDKSGLPSDRFSAERPEGSISTLTIQRTEQRDSAMYRCASSLTGVADTQYFGPGTRLTVL.

J is TRBJ1-2 and V is TRBV6-5; D unresolved. The CDR3 loop spans 13 amino acids. The V gene lost 0 bases and the J gene lost 8 bases, with 10 bases spanning the gap. Per germline, CDR1 MNHEY and CDR2 SVGAGI. The CDR3: CASSYSTVRGYTF. The CDR3 DNA is TGTGCCAGCAGTTACTCAACAGTTCGGGGCTACACCTTC.

In its sample, this clone was seen once. The chain joins TRBV11-3 to TRBJ2-1; possible D gene TRBD1, 6 bases. Deletions cut 1 base from V and 4 bases from J, with 14 bases between. CDR1 is SGHNT, CDR2 YENEEA, per germline. This CDR3 spans 16 amino acids. The DNA for the CDR3 is TGTGCCAGCAGCTTAGGGCAGGGGCTATCGTACAATGAGCAGTTCTTC. It specifies CASSLGQGLSYNEQFF.

V usage is TRBV23-1 and J usage is TRBJ2-2; 11 positions match TRBD2. TRBV23-1 is known as an ORF, though its function is uncertain. The CDR3 is 16 residues long. V was clipped by 4 bases and J by 2 bases; unmatched bases: 3. The CDR3 DNA sequence: TGCGCCAGCAGTCCCGGGACTAGCGGTAACACCGGGGAGCTGTTTTTT. Encoded protein: CASSPGTSGNTGELFF.

This chain uses TRBV5-1 with TRBJ2-5; D gene unclear. The DNA end favors TRBJ2-7, so the J call may be wrong. The CDR3 is 12 residues long. CDR1 is SGHRS and CDR2 is YFSETQ in the germline V gene. The CDR3 reads CASGDLTYEQYF. CDR3 bases: TGCGCCAGCGGAGACCTAACCTACGAGCAGTACTTC.

The chain has TRBV29-1 and TRBJ2-5; no definite D call. From germline, CDR1 is SQVTM and CDR2 ANQGSEA. This CDR3 region has 13 residues. The V end was cut by 3 bases, the J end by 2 bases, with 10 bases between. CDR3 in amino acids: CSVDVAAQETQYF. The CDR3 nucleotides read TGCAGCGTTGATGTGGCAGCACAAGAGACCCAGTACTTC.

This clone was picked up one time. The chain employs TRBV5-6 and TRBJ1-3, with D possibly being TRBD1 (5 bases). The CDR3 consists of 15 residues. CDR1 and CDR2 from the germline V gene are SGHDT and YYEEEE. Between the trimmed V and J ends, which lost 0 bases and 2 bases, there was a span of 9 bases. CDR3 DNA sequence: TGTGCCAGCAGCTTGGATCAGGGTACTGGAAACACCATATATTTT. Its translation is CASSLDQGTGNTIYF. The full variable domain, rest sourced from reference TRBV5-6 and TRBJ1-3, is DAGVTQSPTHLIKTRGQQVTLRCSPKSGHDTVSWYQQALGQGPQFIFQYYEEEERQRGNFPDRFSGHQFPNYSSELNVNALLLGDSALYLCASSLDQGTGNTIYFGEGSWLTVV.

This sequence joins TRBV5-4 and TRBJ2-7; D is perhaps TRBD1 (7 bases). The ends were cut back, 4 bases at V and 4 bases at J, with 18 bases in the middle. The germline CDR1 and CDR2 sequences are SGHNT and YYREEE (reference sequence). CDR3 length: 15 amino acids. The CDR3 coding sequence is TGTGCCAGCAGCGTACGGCGGGACAGAGAGTACGAGCAGTACTTC. Its translation: CASSVRRDREYEQYF.

This chain uses TRBV5-1 with TRBJ1-1; no clear D. This CDR3 is built from 14 residues. V dropped 0 bases and J dropped 0 bases, with 6 bases sitting between them. The germline gives CDR1 SGHRS, CDR2 YFSETQ. The CDR3 nucleotides are TGCGCCAGCAGCTTGGAACACCTGAACACTGAAGCTTTCTTT. This translates into CASSLEHLNTEAFF.

This clone was seen a handful of times. This rearrangement joins TRBV7-9 to TRBJ1-1, with D possibly matching TRBD1 (5 bases). The CDR3 is made up of 13 amino acids. The germline gives CDR1 SEHNR, CDR2 FQNEAQ (reference sequence). With 5 bases removed from V and 8 bases from J, the gap between germline ends came to 15 bases. DNA of the CDR3: TGTGCCAGCAGCGTTACCGGGACCGCCGAAGCTTTCTTT. Protein sequence: CASSVTGTAEAFF.

The genes are TRBV10-2 and TRBJ2-2; D unclear. The V gene's germline CDR1 is WSHSY and CDR2 SAAADI. This CDR3 contains 13 residues. V lost 6 bases and J 2 bases, leaving 7 bases between the germline ends. CDR3 coding DNA: TGCGCCAGCAGGCTAGGAAACACCGGGGAGCTGTTTTTT. It is translated as CASRLGNTGELFF.

The CDR3 DNA sequence: TGTGCCAGCAGCTTGGTGCCTCTCGCGAACACCGGGGAGCTGTTTTTT. Its protein is CASSLVPLANTGELFF. The chain employs TRBV5-4 and TRBJ2-2; no clear D gene. Germline lookup yields CDR1 SGHNT and CDR2 YYREEE (reference sequence). Trimming pared 0 bases from V and 0 bases from J, leaving 9 bases between. The CDR3 totals 16 residues.

The chain couples TRBV19 to TRBJ1-1; tentatively, D is TRBD1 (5 bases). This CDR3 has 15 residues. Germline assignment: CDR1 LNHDA and CDR2 SQIVND (reference sequence). V gave up 5 bases and J gave up 1 base, with 14 bases separating them. This CDR3 is CASSPLLQGNTEAFF. The DNA of the CDR3 is TGTGCCAGTAGTCCCTTATTGCAGGGGAACACTGAAGCTTTCTTT. The full variable domain, rest sourced from reference TRBV19 and TRBJ1-1, is DGGITQSPKYLFRKEGQNVTLSCEQNLNHDAMYWYRQDPGQGLRLIYYSQIVNDFQKGDIAEGYSVSREKKESFPLTVTSAQKNPTAFYLCASSPLLQGNTEAFFGQGTRLTVV.

The chain recombines TRBV18 with TRBJ2-2; 8 positions agree with TRBD2. The CDR3 runs to 17 residues. Germline V gene data show CDR1 as KGHSH and CDR2 as LQKENI. The V and J ends lost 2 bases and 2 bases, in that order; junction bases with no gene match: 7. The CDR3 sequence: CASSPVITSGNTGELFF. CDR3 nucleotide sequence: TGTGCCAGCTCACCAGTAATCACTAGCGGTAACACCGGGGAGCTGTTTTTT.

V is TRBV19 and J is TRBJ1-5, with D perhaps matching TRBD1 (6 bases). V lost 2 bases and J 2 bases, leaving 16 bases between the germline ends. From germline, CDR1 is LNHDA and CDR2 SQIVND (reference sequence). The CDR3 has 17 amino acids. CDR3 protein: CASSIKEQGGRNQPQHF. CDR3 coding DNA: TGTGCCAGTAGTATAAAGGAACAGGGCGGGCGCAATCAGCCCCAGCATTTT.